This TCR beta chain was found in a study of T-cell memory formation after mild COVID-19. Findings and limits, study-wide: Some SARS-CoV-2-responding clones were already detected in memory before infection.

V lost 2 bases and J lost 10, with 9 bases in between. The germline V gene encodes CDR1 SGHTA and CDR2 FQGTGA. The CDR3 contains 13 residues. TCRdb processed the 5' RACE reads anew with MiXCR; each CDR3 protein has one entry. The table has fewer than 350,000 distinct CDR3 sequences, 14% seen once; the top ten hold 21%. About this clonotype: Its antigen remains unknown.

The receptor was derived from a young man who had mild COVID-19 (a few samples of this study predate the infection). Cell type and time point are not known. The chain combines TRBV7-3 with TRBJ1-6; tentatively, D is TRBD1 (5 bases). The sequencing input was PBMCs or a T cell subset sorted from them (not recorded which). The CDR3 DNA reads as TGTGCCAGCAGCTTACAGGGACGGTCACCCCTCCACTTT. It specifies CASSLQGRSPLHF.